This TCR beta chain comes out of a study of control samples from healthy donors and cancer patients. The CDR3 has 14 amino acids. CDR1 and CDR2 (germline): LNHDA, SQIVND (reference sequence). Trimming took off 6 bases at V and 0 bases at J, with 10 bases between the two ends. Assay: immunoSEQ multiplex PCR; the TCRdb copy retains only in-frame clones and omits some. The sample has tens of thousands of clones; 91% are singletons. The specimen was blood. The source of this sequence is a man aged 25-45 years in good health. This rearrangement joins TRBV19 to TRBJ2-3; no clear D gene. The CDR3: CASRQQSSTDTQYF. DNA of the CDR3: TGTGCCAGTAGACAACAGTCTAGCACAGATACGCAGTATTTT. The full variable domain, completed using reference TRBV19 and TRBJ2-3, is DGGITQSPKYLFRKEGQNVTLSCEQNLNHDAMYWYRQDPGQGLRLIYYSQIVNDFQKGDIAEGYSVSREKKESFPLTVTSAQKNPTAFYLCASRQQSSTDTQYFGPGTRLTVL.